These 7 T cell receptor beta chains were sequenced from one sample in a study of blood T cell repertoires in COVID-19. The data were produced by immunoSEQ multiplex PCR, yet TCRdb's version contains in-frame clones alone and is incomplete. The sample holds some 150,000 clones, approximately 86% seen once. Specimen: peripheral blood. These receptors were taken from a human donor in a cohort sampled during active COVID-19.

CDR3 sequence reads: CASSEPQGVGTDTQYF. DNA of the CDR3: TGTGCCAGCAGTGAACCCCAGGGGGTTGGCACAGATACGCAGTATTTT. This sequence joins TRBV25-1 and TRBJ2-3; 7 nucleotides agree with TRBD1. The CDR3 totals 16 residues. With 2 bases clipped from V and 1 base from J, the junction kept 6 bases outside the gene matches. CDR1 is MGHDK and CDR2 is SYGVNS in the germline V gene.

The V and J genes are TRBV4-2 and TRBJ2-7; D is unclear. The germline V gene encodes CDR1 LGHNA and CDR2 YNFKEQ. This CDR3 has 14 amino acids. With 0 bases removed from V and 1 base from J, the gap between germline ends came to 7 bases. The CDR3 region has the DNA TGTGCCAGCAGCCAAGAGCTGCGGTCCTACGAGCAGTACTTC. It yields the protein CASSQELRSYEQYF.

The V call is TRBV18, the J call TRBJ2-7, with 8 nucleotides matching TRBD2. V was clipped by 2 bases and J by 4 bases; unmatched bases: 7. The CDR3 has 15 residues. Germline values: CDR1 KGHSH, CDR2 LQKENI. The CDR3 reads CASSPRPGLVYEQYF. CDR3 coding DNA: TGTGCCAGCTCACCAAGGCCGGGACTAGTGTACGAGCAGTACTTC.

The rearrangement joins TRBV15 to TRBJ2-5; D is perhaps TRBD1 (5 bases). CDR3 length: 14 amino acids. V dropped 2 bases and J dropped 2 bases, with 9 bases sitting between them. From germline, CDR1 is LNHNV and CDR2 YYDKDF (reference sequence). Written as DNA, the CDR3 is TGTGCCACCAGCAGACCCGACAGACAAGAGACCCAGTACTTC. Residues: CATSRPDRQETQYF. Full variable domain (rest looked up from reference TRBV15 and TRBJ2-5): DAMVIQNPRYQVTQFGKPVTLSCSQTLNHNVMYWYQQKSSQAPKLLFHYYDKDFNNEADTPDNFQSRRPNTSFCFLDIRSPGLGDTAMYLCATSRPDRQETQYFGPGTRLLVL.

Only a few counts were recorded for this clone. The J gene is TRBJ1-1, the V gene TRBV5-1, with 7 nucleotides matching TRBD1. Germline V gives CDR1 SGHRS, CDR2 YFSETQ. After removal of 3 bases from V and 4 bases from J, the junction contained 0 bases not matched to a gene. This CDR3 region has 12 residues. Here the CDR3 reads CASSWDSTEAFF. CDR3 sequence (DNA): TGCGCCAGCAGCTGGGACAGCACTGAAGCTTTCTTT.

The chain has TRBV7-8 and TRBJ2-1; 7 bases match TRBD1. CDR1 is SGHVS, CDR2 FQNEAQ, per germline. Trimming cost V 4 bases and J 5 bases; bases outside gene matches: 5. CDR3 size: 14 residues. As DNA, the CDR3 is TGTGCCAGCAGCTCATATACAGGGGACAATGAGCAGTTCTTC. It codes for CASSSYTGDNEQFF.

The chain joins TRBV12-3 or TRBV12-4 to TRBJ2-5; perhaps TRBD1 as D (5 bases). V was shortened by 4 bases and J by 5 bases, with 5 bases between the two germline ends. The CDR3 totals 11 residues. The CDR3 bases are TGTGCCAGCAGTTCAGGGGAGACCCAGTACTTC. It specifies CASSSGETQYF.